The text below deals with one T cell receptor beta chain. Antigen specificity is unknown. This sample stems from a study of OX40 agonist ivuxolimab in advanced cancers. Study context: The group had a mean age of around 60 years, ranged from about 23 to 79, and was 82.7% male.

Findings and caveats of the study: At doses 0.1 to 3.0 mg/kg, CD4+ and CD8+ clones expanded.

Measured with immunoSEQ multiplex PCR; TCRdb has only the in-frame clones, and not every one. Among more than 65,000 clones listed, approximately 91% were seen once. This CDR3 has 16 amino acids. Germline CDR1 and CDR2: SGHRS and YFSETQ. Germline trimming cut 0 bases from V and 4 bases from J; bases unmatched to any gene: 3. This TCR was recovered from an adult with an advanced solid tumor such as melanoma, head and neck, liver or kidney cancer. The V and J genes are TRBV5-1 and TRBJ2-5; 13 bases map to TRBD2. The sample in question was CD4+ or CD8+ T cells sorted from blood, obtained in a trial of the OX40 agonist ivuxolimab. The CDR3 DNA reads TGCGCCAGCAGCTTGGCCCGGACTAGCGGGAGAGAGACCCAGTACTTC. It translates to CASSLARTSGRETQYF.